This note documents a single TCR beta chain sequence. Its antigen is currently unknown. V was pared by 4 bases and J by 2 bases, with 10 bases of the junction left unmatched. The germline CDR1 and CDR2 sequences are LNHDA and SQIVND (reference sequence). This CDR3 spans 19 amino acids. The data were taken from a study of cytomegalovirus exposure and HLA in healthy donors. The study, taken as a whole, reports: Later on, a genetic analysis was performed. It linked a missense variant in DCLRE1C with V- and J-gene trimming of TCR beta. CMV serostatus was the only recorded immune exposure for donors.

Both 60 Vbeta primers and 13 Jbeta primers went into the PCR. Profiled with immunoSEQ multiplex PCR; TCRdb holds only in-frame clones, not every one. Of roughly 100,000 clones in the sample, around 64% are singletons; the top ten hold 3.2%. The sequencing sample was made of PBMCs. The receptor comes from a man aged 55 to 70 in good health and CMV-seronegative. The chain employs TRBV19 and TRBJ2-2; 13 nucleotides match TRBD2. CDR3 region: CASSTEVLAGGPNTGELFF. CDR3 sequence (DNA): TGTGCCAGTAGTACGGAAGTACTAGCGGGAGGGCCAAACACCGGGGAGCTGTTTTTT.